This paragraph covers one T cell receptor (beta chain) sequence. Its cognate antigen is unknown. Germline lookup yields CDR1 SGHTA and CDR2 FQGNSA. The CDR3 has 14 residues. The sample is drawn from a study of monozygotic twins with inflammatory bowel disease. Whole-study results and caveats: Part of the variability in patient repertoires may have come from differing immunosuppressive treatments.

cDNA for each sample came from eight separate reactions. With the 5' RACE reads reprocessed, TCRdb shows one record per CDR3 protein and no DNA. The sample's table shows some 440,000 distinct CDR3 sequences. The sequence derives from a human donor with ulcerative colitis or Crohn's disease, or a healthy co-twin of an affected twin (not recorded which). This chain connects TRBV7-2 to TRBJ1-2; the D gene TCRdb calls, TRBD1, cannot be checked with no DNA. The sequencing input was blood. CDR3: CASSLARDTPGYTF.